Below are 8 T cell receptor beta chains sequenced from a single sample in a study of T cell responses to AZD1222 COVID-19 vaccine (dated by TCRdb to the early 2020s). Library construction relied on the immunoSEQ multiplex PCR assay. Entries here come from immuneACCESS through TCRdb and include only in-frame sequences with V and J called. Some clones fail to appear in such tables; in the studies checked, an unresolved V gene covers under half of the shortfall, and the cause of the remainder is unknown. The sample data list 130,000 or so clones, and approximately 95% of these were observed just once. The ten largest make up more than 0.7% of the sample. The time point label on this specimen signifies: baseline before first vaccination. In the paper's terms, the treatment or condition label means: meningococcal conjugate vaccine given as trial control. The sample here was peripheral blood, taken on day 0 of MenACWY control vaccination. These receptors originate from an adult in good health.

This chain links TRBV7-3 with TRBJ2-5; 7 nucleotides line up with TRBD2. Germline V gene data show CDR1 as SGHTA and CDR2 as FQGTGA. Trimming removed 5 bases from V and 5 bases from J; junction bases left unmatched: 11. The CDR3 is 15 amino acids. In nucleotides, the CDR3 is TGTGCCAGCAGCGACCCTAGCGCGGGAGTGGAGACCCAGTACTTC. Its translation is CASSDPSAGVETQYF.

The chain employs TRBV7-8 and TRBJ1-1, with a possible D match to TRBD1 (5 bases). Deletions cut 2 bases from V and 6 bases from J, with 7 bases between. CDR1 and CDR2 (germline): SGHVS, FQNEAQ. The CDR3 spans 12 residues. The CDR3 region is CASSLQGAEAFF. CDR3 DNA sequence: TGTGCCAGCAGCTTACAAGGGGCTGAAGCTTTCTTT.

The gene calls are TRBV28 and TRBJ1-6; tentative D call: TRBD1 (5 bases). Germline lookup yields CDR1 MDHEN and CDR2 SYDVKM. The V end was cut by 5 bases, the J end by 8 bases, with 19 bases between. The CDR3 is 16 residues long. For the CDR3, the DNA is TGTGCCAGCAGTCCCCCTCTTGTGGGGGGGGATTCACCCCTCCACTTT. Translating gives CASSPPLVGGDSPLHF.

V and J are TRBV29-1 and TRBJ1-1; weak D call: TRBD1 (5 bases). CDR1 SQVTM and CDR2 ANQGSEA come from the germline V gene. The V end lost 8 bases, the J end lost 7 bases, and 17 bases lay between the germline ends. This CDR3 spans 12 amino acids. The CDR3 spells CSLSLGDHEAFF. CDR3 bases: TGCAGCCTGTCCCTGGGGGATCATGAAGCTTTCTTT.

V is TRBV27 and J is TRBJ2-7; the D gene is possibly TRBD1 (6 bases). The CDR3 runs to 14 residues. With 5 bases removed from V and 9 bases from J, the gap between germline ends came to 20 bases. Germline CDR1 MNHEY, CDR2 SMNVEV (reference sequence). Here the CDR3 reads CASSPRDILTGQYF. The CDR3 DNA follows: TGTGCCAGCAGTCCCCGGGACATTCTCACCGGGCAGTACTTC.

As DNA, the CDR3 is TGTGCCAGCAGCCAGGGGGACAGGATAAATTCACCCCTCCACTTT. As protein: CASSQGDRINSPLHF. The rearrangement links TRBV7-2 to TRBJ1-6, with 8 bases matching TRBD1. There are 15 residues in the CDR3. After removal of 5 bases from V and 7 bases from J, the junction contained 7 bases not matched to a gene. The germline CDR1 and CDR2 sequences are SGHTA and FQGNSA.

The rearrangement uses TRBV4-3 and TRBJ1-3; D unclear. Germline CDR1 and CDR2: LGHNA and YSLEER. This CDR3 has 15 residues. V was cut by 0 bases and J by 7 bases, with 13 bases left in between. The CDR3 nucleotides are TGCGCCAGCAGCCAAGATCTCAATTCTCGGAACACCATATATTTT. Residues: CASSQDLNSRNTIYF.

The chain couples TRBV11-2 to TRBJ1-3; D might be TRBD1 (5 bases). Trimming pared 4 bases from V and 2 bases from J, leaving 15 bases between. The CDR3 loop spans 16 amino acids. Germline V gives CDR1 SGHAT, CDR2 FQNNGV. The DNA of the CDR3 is TGTGCCAGCAGCTCAGGGCATCCAGGGACTGGAAACACCATATATTTT. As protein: CASSSGHPGTGNTIYF.